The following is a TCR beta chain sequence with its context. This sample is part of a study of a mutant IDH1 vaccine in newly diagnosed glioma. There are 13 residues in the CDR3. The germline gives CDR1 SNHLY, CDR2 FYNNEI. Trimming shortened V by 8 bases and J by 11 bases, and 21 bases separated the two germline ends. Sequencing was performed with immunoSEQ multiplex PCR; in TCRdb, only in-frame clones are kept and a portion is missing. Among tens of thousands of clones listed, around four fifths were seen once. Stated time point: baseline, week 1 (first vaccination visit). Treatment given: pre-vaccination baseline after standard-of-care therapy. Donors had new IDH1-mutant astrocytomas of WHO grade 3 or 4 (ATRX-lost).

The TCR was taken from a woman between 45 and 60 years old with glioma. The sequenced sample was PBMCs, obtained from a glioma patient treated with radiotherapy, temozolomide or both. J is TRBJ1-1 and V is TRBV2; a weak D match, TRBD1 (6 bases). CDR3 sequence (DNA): TGTGCCAGCGGAAGGGGGGGAATGGGGGACGCTTTCTTT. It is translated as CASGRGGMGDAFF.